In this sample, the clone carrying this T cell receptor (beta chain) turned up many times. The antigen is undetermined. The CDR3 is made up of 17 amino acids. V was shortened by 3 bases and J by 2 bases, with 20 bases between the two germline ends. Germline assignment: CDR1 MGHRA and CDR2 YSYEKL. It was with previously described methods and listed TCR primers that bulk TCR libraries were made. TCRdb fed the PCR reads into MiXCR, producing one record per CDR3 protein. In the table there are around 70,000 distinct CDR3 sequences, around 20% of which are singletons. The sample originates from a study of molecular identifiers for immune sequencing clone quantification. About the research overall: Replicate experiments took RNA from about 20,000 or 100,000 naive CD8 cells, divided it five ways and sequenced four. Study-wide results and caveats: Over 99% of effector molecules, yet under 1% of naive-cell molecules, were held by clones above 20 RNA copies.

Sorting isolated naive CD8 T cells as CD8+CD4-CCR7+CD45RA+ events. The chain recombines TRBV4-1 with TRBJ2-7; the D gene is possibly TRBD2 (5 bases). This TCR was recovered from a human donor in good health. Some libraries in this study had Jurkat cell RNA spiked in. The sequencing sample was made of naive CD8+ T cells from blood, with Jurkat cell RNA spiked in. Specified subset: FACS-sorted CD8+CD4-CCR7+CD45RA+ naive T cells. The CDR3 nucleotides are TGCGCCAGCAGCCATAAAAAAGGGCCCCAAGCGGCCTACGAGCAGTACTTC. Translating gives CASSHKKGPQAAYEQYF.